The following is a TCR beta chain sequence with its context. V lost 5 bases to trimming and J lost 4 bases, with 14 bases between them. The CDR3 runs 14 residues. The germline V gene has CDR1 MNHEY and CDR2 SVGAGI. The sample is drawn from a study of blood T cell repertoires in COVID-19. This table comes from immunoSEQ multiplex PCR, and its TCRdb copy is limited to in-frame clones, with some not included. The sample holds 300,000 to 400,000 clones; 65% to 90% are singletons and the top ten take about 7.1%. Input material: peripheral blood. The clonotype originates from a woman aged 55-70 years with COVID-19, enrolled during active disease. The rearrangement links TRBV6-5 to TRBJ2-5; tentative D call: TRBD2 (6 bases). In nucleotides, the CDR3 is TGTGCCAGCAGTCAGACTAGTTTCGTAGAGACCCAGTACTTC. Its protein product is CASSQTSFVETQYF.